This is a list of T cell receptor beta chains from one sample in a study of cytomegalovirus exposure and HLA in healthy donors. Only in-frame clones appear in the TCRdb table, and some are missing; sequencing was by immunoSEQ multiplex PCR. The sample records approximately 150,000 clones, more than 75% being singletons. The sample comprised PBMCs. Receptor source: a human donor in good health. CDR3s include the opening cysteine and the closing phenylalanine or tryptophan.

j_gene: TRBJ1-1; v_gene: TRBV7-2; CDR3aa: CASSLGGGTFF
j_gene: TRBJ2-1; v_gene: TRBV29-1; CDR3aa: CSVVSSGRSEQFF
j_gene: TRBJ1-4; v_gene: TRBV28; CDR3aa: CASSSGTGLFATNEKLFF
j_gene: TRBJ2-1; v_gene: TRBV10-3; CDR3aa: CAISGNIGLSGEEQFF
j_gene: TRBJ1-1; v_gene: TRBV7-3; CDR3aa: CASGYGTHTEAFF
j_gene: TRBJ2-3; v_gene: TRBV10-3; CDR3aa: CAIKSAGGLDTQYF
j_gene: TRBJ1-1; v_gene: TRBV27; CDR3aa: CASSHPGDSTEAFF
j_gene: TRBJ2-1; v_gene: TRBV5-1; CDR3aa: CASSFSTGEGNEQFF
j_gene: TRBJ2-1; v_gene: TRBV10-3; CDR3aa: CAISDSGSWNEQFF
j_gene: TRBJ2-3; v_gene: TRBV9; CDR3aa: CASSGHRGTQYF
j_gene: TRBJ2-5; v_gene: TRBV5-1; CDR3aa: CASSLGLAQETQYF
j_gene: TRBJ1-1; v_gene: TRBV28; CDR3aa: CASSSTGGFGDTEAFF
j_gene: TRBJ2-1; v_gene: TRBV14; CDR3aa: CASNQGGRTEQFF
j_gene: TRBJ1-2; v_gene: TRBV19; CDR3aa: CASSIRGSRSYGYTF
j_gene: TRBJ1-1; v_gene: TRBV5-1; CDR3aa: CASSLGQGFTAEAFF
j_gene: TRBJ1-1; v_gene: TRBV11-2; CDR3aa: CASSFRSTEAFF
j_gene: TRBJ1-1; v_gene: TRBV18; CDR3aa: CASSPRDRPNTEAFF
j_gene: TRBJ2-3; v_gene: TRBV15; CDR3aa: CATSRAPSGRVDTQYF
j_gene: TRBJ2-4; v_gene: TRBV30; CDR3aa: CAWSVLRGTGNIQYF
j_gene: TRBJ2-3; v_gene: TRBV12-5; CDR3aa: CASGLGQGLKSSTDTQYF
j_gene: TRBJ1-5; v_gene: TRBV5-5; CDR3aa: CASSLRQGSNQPQHF
j_gene: TRBJ1-6; v_gene: TRBV7-9; CDR3aa: CASSLADGGRNSPLHF
j_gene: TRBJ2-1; v_gene: TRBV5-1; CDR3aa: CASSSPTGSLREQFF
j_gene: TRBJ2-6; v_gene: TRBV6-4; CDR3aa: CASAVEGGGANVLTF
j_gene: TRBJ2-7; v_gene: TRBV15; CDR3aa: CATSPTKRELYEQYF
j_gene: TRBJ2-1; v_gene: TRBV7-2; CDR3aa: CASSYGRGTSGSPEFF
j_gene: TRBJ2-7; v_gene: TRBV5-6; CDR3aa: CASSPPEAFGDEQYF
j_gene: TRBJ1-4; v_gene: TRBV9; CDR3aa: CASSARTGPATNEKLFF
j_gene: TRBJ1-1; v_gene: TRBV4-3; CDR3aa: CASSQVGGGRNTEAFF
j_gene: TRBJ2-1; v_gene: TRBV7-3; CDR3aa: CASKLAGGDEQFF
j_gene: TRBJ2-7; v_gene: TRBV7-2; CDR3aa: CASSLTPYEQYF
j_gene: TRBJ2-3; v_gene: TRBV19; CDR3aa: CASSIPRKGTDTQYF
j_gene: TRBJ1-2; v_gene: TRBV28; CDR3aa: CASDRGNYGYTF
j_gene: TRBJ1-5; v_gene: TRBV19; CDR3aa: CASSRLGSRSNQPQHF
j_gene: TRBJ1-5; v_gene: TRBV19; CDR3aa: CASSPTGNQPQHF
j_gene: TRBJ2-2; v_gene: TRBV7-3; CDR3aa: CASSLDRETGELFF
j_gene: TRBJ2-7; v_gene: TRBV28; CDR3aa: CAAQRGGRAYEQYF
j_gene: TRBJ1-2; v_gene: TRBV5-1; CDR3aa: CASSFGGAGGGGYGYTF
j_gene: TRBJ2-3; v_gene: TRBV28; CDR3aa: CASSLIAGKDTQYF
j_gene: TRBJ2-1; v_gene: TRBV7-9; CDR3aa: CASSLGHYNEQFF
j_gene: TRBJ2-2; v_gene: TRBV30; CDR3aa: CAWSGSGQGYTGELFF
j_gene: TRBJ1-3; v_gene: TRBV19; CDR3aa: CASSSTGTGTTIYF
j_gene: TRBJ2-5; v_gene: TRBV7-2; CDR3aa: CASSWRVQETQYF
j_gene: TRBJ1-5; v_gene: TRBV2; CDR3aa: CASRGDSWTGTWQPQHF
j_gene: TRBJ2-7; v_gene: TRBV5-6; CDR3aa: CASSPNREFNEQYF
j_gene: TRBJ1-6; v_gene: TRBV7-2; CDR3aa: CASSLDSAYNSPLHF
j_gene: TRBJ1-5; v_gene: TRBV11-1; CDR3aa: CASSQDRNQPQHF
j_gene: TRBJ1-3; v_gene: TRBV18; CDR3aa: CASSPLQDLSGNTIYF
j_gene: TRBJ2-2; v_gene: TRBV25-1; CDR3aa: CASSMGGTGELFF
j_gene: TRBJ1-2; v_gene: TRBV7-9; CDR3aa: CASSSRGGDGYTF